These 29 T cell receptor beta chains share one sample of origin, sequenced in a study of T-cell reconstitution after alpha-beta-depleted transplantation in children. Unique molecular identifiers were incorporated when the TCRbeta library was constructed. TCRdb analysed the PCR reads with MiXCR anew, one entry per CDR3 protein. The repertoire holds hundreds of thousands of distinct CDR3 sequences, with about an eighth as singletons. The input for sequencing was PBMCs from the stem cell graft donor, taken from the stem cell graft. The receptors were sampled from a human donor who donated a stem cell graft to a child with combined immunodeficiency.

This clonotype was found a few times. V gene TRBV12-3 or TRBV12-4 combines with J gene TRBJ1-1; no clear D. V was shortened by 7 bases and J by 1 base, with 13 bases between the two germline ends. This CDR3 has 14 amino acids. CDR3 amino acids: CASTQSVGNTEAFF. The CDR3, as DNA: TGTGCCAGCACCCAATCGGTGGGGAACACTGAAGCTTTCTTT.

In its sample, this clonotype was seen a few times. At one of its ends the junction is not consistent with the germline gene, which may arise from a read error. The chain couples TRBV6-5 to TRBJ2-5; the D gene is possibly TRBD2 (5 bases). The CDR3 totals 15 residues. The germline V gene encodes CDR1 MNHEY and CDR2 SVGAGI. The CDR3 nucleotides read TGTGCCACCAGTTACTCGACGAGGGCGGATCAGACCCAGTACTTC. This sequence encodes CATSYSTRADQTQYF.

The genes are TRBV12-5 and TRBJ2-3; D not resolved. V lost 7 bases and J 4 bases, leaving 6 bases between the germline ends. Germline CDR1 and CDR2: LGHNT and FRNRAP. The CDR3 sequence is 11 residues long. CDR3 coding DNA: TGTGCTAGTGTTCAAGCAGATACGCAGTATTTT. This gives the protein CASVQADTQYF.

This clonotype was picked up one time. J is TRBJ2-3 and V is TRBV7-2, with a possible D match to TRBD1 (5 bases). Deletions cut 4 bases from V and 1 base from J, with 9 bases between. The V gene's germline CDR1 is SGHTA and CDR2 FQGNSA. The CDR3 has 14 amino acids. The CDR3 DNA sequence: TGTACCAGCAGCTCCAGGGATGGCACAGATACGCAGTATTTT. As protein: CTSSSRDGTDTQYF. Based on the CDR3 plus reference TRBV7-2 and TRBJ2-3, the full variable domain is GAGVSQSPSNKVTEKGKDVELRCDPISGHTALYWYRQSLGQGLEFLIYFQGNSAPDKSGLPSDRFSAERTGGSVSTLTIQRTQQEDSAVYLCTSSSRDGTDTQYFGPGTRLTVL.

V is TRBV27 and J is TRBJ2-4, with unresolved D. The ends were cut back, 3 bases at V and 1 base at J, with 7 bases in the middle. The length of the CDR3 is 14 residues. From germline, CDR1 is MNHEY and CDR2 SMNVEV (reference sequence). The CDR3 protein is CASSLQGAKNIQYF. The DNA for the CDR3 is TGTGCCAGCAGTTTGCAAGGGGCCAAAAACATTCAGTACTTC.

V is TRBV12-3 or TRBV12-4 and J is TRBJ2-3, with unresolved D. This CDR3 contains 11 residues. Trimming left V 8 bases short and J 3 bases short, with 6 bases between. The CDR3 is CASQWTDTQYF. CDR3 in DNA: TGTGCCAGCCAGTGGACAGATACGCAGTATTTT.

This clonotype was picked up a small number of times. V and J are TRBV4-2 and TRBJ1-5; D might be TRBD1 (6 bases). Germline values: CDR1 LGHNA, CDR2 YNFKEQ. This CDR3 has 16 amino acids. With 4 bases removed from V and 0 bases from J, the gap between germline ends came to 13 bases. The CDR3 DNA is TGTGCCAGCAGCCCCCGGGACAACTATAGCAATCAGCCCCAGCATTTT. As protein: CASSPRDNYSNQPQHF.

This clonotype was counted many times. The chain couples TRBV6-5 to TRBJ2-2; 9 nucleotides line up with TRBD1. Unmatched junction bases numbered 8, after V lost 0 bases and J lost 6 bases. The CDR3 is 17 residues long. Germline V gene lookup returns CDR1 MNHEY and CDR2 SVGAGI. CDR3: CASSYSIGTGSPGELFF. CDR3 coding DNA: TGTGCCAGCAGTTACTCTATTGGGACAGGGAGCCCCGGGGAGCTGTTTTTT.

The chain links TRBV6-2 or TRBV6-3 to TRBJ2-7, with D possibly matching TRBD2 (6 bases). Trimming cost V 7 bases and J 5 bases, with 18 bases left between them. From germline, CDR1 is MNHEY and CDR2 SVGEGT. This CDR3 has 14 residues. The CDR3 DNA reads TGTGCCAGCACCACCGGGACTTCTACCCACGAGCAGTACTTC. Protein sequence: CASTTGTSTHEQYF.

CDR3 region: CASRDGMNTEAFF. CDR3 nucleotides: TGTGCCAGCAGGGACGGAATGAACACTGAAGCTTTCTTT. The chain carries TRBV6-2 or TRBV6-3 and TRBJ1-1; D unclear. The CDR3 length is 13 residues. Germline CDR1 reads MNHEY; CDR2 reads SVGEGT. V dropped 6 bases and J dropped 0 bases, with 8 bases sitting between them.

At least ten counts were recorded for this clonotype. The chain combines TRBV5-1 with TRBJ2-3; D gene unclear. This CDR3 spans 12 amino acids. The V gene's germline CDR1 is SGHRS and CDR2 YFSETQ. V lost 3 bases and J lost 2, with 4 bases in between. The CDR3 coding sequence is TGCGCCAGCAGCTGGACCACAGATACGCAGTATTTT. This encodes CASSWTTDTQYF. Supplemented by reference TRBV5-1 and TRBJ2-3, the full variable domain reads KAGVTQTPRYLIKTRGQQVTLSCSPISGHRSVSWYQQTPGQGLQFLFEYFSETQRNKGNFPGRFSGRQFSNSRSEMNVSTLELGDSALYLCASSWTTDTQYFGPGTRLTVL.

The genes are TRBV12-3 or TRBV12-4 and TRBJ1-5; D is perhaps TRBD1 (6 bases). CDR3 length: 14 residues. V shed 5 bases and J shed 1 base, with 9 bases lying between them. CDR3 loop: CASSLTGSNQPQHF. The CDR3 coding sequence is TGTGCCAGCAGTCTAACAGGGAGCAATCAGCCCCAGCATTTT.

This chain joins TRBV4-3 and TRBJ2-7; 7 bases fit TRBD1. V was pared by 0 bases and J by 4 bases, with 6 bases of the junction left unmatched. Germline assignment: CDR1 LGHNA and CDR2 YSLEER. There are 15 residues in the CDR3. The CDR3: CASSQDHRGRYEQYF. DNA of the CDR3: TGCGCCAGCAGCCAAGATCACAGGGGACGGTACGAGCAGTACTTC.

CDR3 residues: CSVEWTGYGYTF. The CDR3 DNA follows: TGCAGCGTTGAATGGACGGGGTATGGCTACACCTTC. The chain has TRBV29-1 and TRBJ1-2; no definite D call. V was pared by 2 bases and J by 5 bases, with 9 bases between. There are 12 residues in the CDR3. Germline values: CDR1 SQVTM, CDR2 ANQGSEA.

The J gene is TRBJ2-5, the V gene TRBV7-3, with 8 bases aligning to TRBD2. Germline CDR1 SGHTA, CDR2 FQGTGA. J gave up 5 bases and V 1 base, and 6 bases lay outside the gene matches. This CDR3 is built from 15 residues. The CDR3: CASSLKGLDSETQYF. The CDR3 coding sequence is TGTGCCAGCAGCTTAAAGGGACTAGACTCGGAGACCCAGTACTTC. Supplemented by reference TRBV7-3 and TRBJ2-5, the full variable domain reads GAGVSQTPSNKVTEKGKYVELRCDPISGHTALYWYRQSLGQGPEFLIYFQGTGAADDSGLPNDRFFAVRPEGSVSTLKIQRTERGDSAVYLCASSLKGLDSETQYFGPGTRLLVL.

This clonotype was recorded many times. The chain couples TRBV10-3 to TRBJ2-1, with 9 bases matching TRBD2. The junction had 11 bases not matched to a gene; V was cut back by 4 bases and J by 4 bases. From germline, CDR1 is ENHRY and CDR2 SYGVKD. The CDR3 is 17 residues long. The CDR3, as DNA: TGTGCCATCAGTGGGGCGACTAGCGGCTCCCGTTACAATGAGCAGTTCTTC. Translating gives CAISGATSGSRYNEQFF.

In this sample, this clonotype turned up a few times. The V gene is TRBV5-1, the J gene TRBJ2-4, with 7 bases identical to TRBD1. Unmatched junction bases numbered 10, after V lost 4 bases and J lost 6 bases. This CDR3 is 15 amino acids long. The germline V gene encodes CDR1 SGHRS and CDR2 YFSETQ. DNA of the CDR3: TGCGCCAGCAGCCCCCTTGAAGGGGGCGGAAACATTCAGTACTTC. Its translation is CASSPLEGGGNIQYF.

At least ten counts were recorded for this clonotype. The chain uses TRBV29-1 and TRBJ1-1; no clear D gene. The V gene lost 1 base and the J gene lost 12 bases, with 18 bases spanning the gap. The germline CDR1 and CDR2 sequences are SQVTM and ANQGSEA. This CDR3 spans 13 amino acids. The CDR3 DNA follows: TGCAGCGTTGAAGGGGAGGGCGGCTATTATTCTTTCTTT. This sequence encodes CSVEGEGGYYSFF.

This clonotype was picked up many times. The chain joins TRBV7-8 to TRBJ2-2; 7 nucleotides align to TRBD2. The CDR3 is 18 amino acids. Germline CDR1 is SGHVS and CDR2 is FQNEAQ. The ends lost 2 bases at V and 6 bases at J; junction bases unmatched: 15. The CDR3 sequence: CASSLFGGGARDSGELFF. Here the CDR3 DNA reads TGTGCCAGCAGCTTATTTGGCGGGGGTGCACGGGATTCCGGGGAGCTGTTTTTT.

This clonotype was seen a few times. The rearrangement joins TRBV28 to TRBJ1-1; 10 bases fit TRBD1. The germline CDR1 and CDR2 sequences are MDHEN and SYDVKM. The J segment lost 4 bases and the V segment lost 6 bases, leaving 8 bases of the junction unmatched. The CDR3 is 15 amino acids. The CDR3 loop is CASSPGDRGGTEAFF. The DNA of the CDR3 is TGTGCCAGCAGCCCCGGGGACAGGGGAGGCACTGAAGCTTTCTTT.

CDR3 region: CASSPGLEQYEQYF. In DNA, the CDR3 is TGTGCCAGCAGTCCGGGACTGGAGCAATACGAGCAGTACTTC. The chain joins TRBV12-3 or TRBV12-4 to TRBJ2-7; maybe TRBD2 (6 bases). Trimming removed 5 bases from V and 4 bases from J, with 15 bases in between. This CDR3 region has 14 residues.

The sample holds a few counts of this clonotype. The chain employs TRBV29-1 and TRBJ2-7; TRBD1 matches 7 bases. V was clipped by 4 bases and J by 0 bases; unmatched bases: 3. The CDR3 loop spans 13 amino acids. CDR1 SQVTM and CDR2 ANQGSEA come from the germline V gene. CDR3 DNA sequence: TGCAGCGTTGGGGACAGCCCCTCCTACGAGCAGTACTTC. Amino acid sequence: CSVGDSPSYEQYF.

This clonotype came up a few times. V is TRBV20-1 and J is TRBJ2-5, with TRBD2 matching 8 bases. The CDR3 is made up of 17 amino acids. Germline V lookup: CDR1 DFQATT, CDR2 SNEGSKA (reference sequence). The junction had 14 bases not matched to a gene; V was cut back by 0 bases and J by 5 bases. The CDR3 spells CSARDRAGTSLVETQYF. CDR3 DNA: TGCAGTGCTAGAGATAGGGCCGGGACTAGTTTAGTGGAGACCCAGTACTTC.

Only a few counts were recorded for this clonotype. The J gene is TRBJ2-6, the V gene TRBV7-2, with 7 nucleotides matching TRBD1. The CDR3 is 17 amino acids. The V and J ends lost 7 bases and 2 bases, in that order; junction bases with no gene match: 11. Per the germline V gene, CDR1 is SGHTA and CDR2 is FQGNSA. CDR3 sequence (DNA): TGTGCCAGCATGACAGGGTCGTATTGGACTGGGGCCAACGTCCTGACTTTC. Translation gives CASMTGSYWTGANVLTF.

This clonotype was detected many times. The rearrangement uses TRBV5-6 and TRBJ2-5; tentative D call: TRBD1 (5 bases). Per the germline V gene, CDR1 is SGHDT and CDR2 is YYEEEE. The CDR3 is 15 amino acids. Trimming took 0 bases from V and 0 from J, leaving 9 bases between them. DNA for the CDR3: TGTGCCAGCAGCTTGGAAGAGACAGACCAAGAGACCCAGTACTTC. It encodes CASSLEETDQETQYF.

This clonotype was seen at least ten times. This chain links TRBV12-3 or TRBV12-4 with TRBJ1-1; a weak D match, TRBD1 (5 bases). The ends were cut back, 5 bases at V and 0 bases at J, with 13 bases in the middle. The CDR3 extends over 15 amino acids. The DNA of the CDR3 is TGTGCCAGCAGTCGACAACAGGTCTTGAACACTGAAGCTTTCTTT. Translation gives CASSRQQVLNTEAFF.

The chain recombines TRBV3-1 with TRBJ2-1, with 7 nucleotides matching TRBD2. The CDR3 consists of 15 residues. After removal of 4 bases from V and 6 bases from J, the junction contained 9 bases not matched to a gene. Germline lookup yields CDR1 LGHDT and CDR2 YNNKEL (reference sequence). The CDR3 loop reads CASSPPGGWGNEQFF. DNA for the CDR3: TGTGCCAGCAGCCCCCCGGGGGGATGGGGCAATGAGCAGTTCTTC.

This clonotype was observed many times. This rearrangement joins TRBV4-3 to TRBJ2-1, with 11 positions matching TRBD1. The V gene's germline CDR1 is LGHNA and CDR2 YSLEER. This CDR3 has 16 amino acids. Trimming cost V 0 bases and J 6 bases; bases outside gene matches: 4. This CDR3 is CASSQEGGTGGNEQFF. The DNA of the CDR3 is TGCGCCAGCAGCCAAGAGGGAGGGACAGGGGGCAATGAGCAGTTCTTC.

This rearrangement joins TRBV5-1 to TRBJ2-6; D is perhaps TRBD1 or TRBD2 (5 bases each). Trimming took 4 bases from V and 0 from J, leaving 11 bases between them. The CDR3 is 16 residues long. Germline values: CDR1 SGHRS, CDR2 YFSETQ. In DNA form, the CDR3 reads TGCGCCAGCAGCCCCGGGGCTGGCTCTGGGGCCAACGTCCTGACTTTC. It codes for CASSPGAGSGANVLTF.